These T cell receptor beta chains were read from a single sample in a study of cytomegalovirus exposure and HLA in healthy donors. Profiled with immunoSEQ multiplex PCR; TCRdb holds only in-frame clones, not every one. Of roughly 170,000 clones listed, approximately 81% were seen once; the top ten hold around 0.98%. The sequencing input was PBMCs. These receptors came from a man in his thirties or forties in good health and CMV-seronegative. CDR3s include the opening cysteine and the closing phenylalanine or tryptophan. D genes are given only for firm matches. Rows give clone size only sometimes, using once, few, many, or a class for an expanded clone.

TRBJ2-2 TRBV7-9 - - TGTGCCAGCAGCCAAGTGGGGGGACCCGGGGAGCTGTTTTTT CASSQVGGPGELFF
TRBJ2-7 TRBV6-6 - - TGTGCCAGCAGTTACGGCGGGGAACACTACGAGCAGTACTTC CASSYGGEHYEQYF
TRBJ1-2 TRBV7-6 - TRBD1 TGTGCCAGCAGCCCAGACAGGGTGAACGGCTACACCTTC CASSPDRVNGYTF
TRBJ2-1 TRBV2 - - TGTGCCTTTCGCAACCCAGGGGTGAATGAGCAGTTCTTC CAFRNPGVNEQFF
TRBJ1-4 TRBV7-9 - - TGTGCCAGCAGCTTACAGCTGCGGCAGTATGAAAAACTGTTTTTT CASSLQLRQYEKLFF
TRBJ2-7 TRBV11-2 - - TGTGCCAGCAGCTTGGGATCGGGGGAGCAGTACTTC CASSLGSGEQYF
TRBJ1-1 TRBV27 - - TGTGCCAGCAGTCCCCTTTGGAACACTGAAGCTTTCTTT CASSPLWNTEAFF
TRBJ1-5 TRBV18 - - TGTGCCAGCTCGCCGACAAGTCAGCCCCAGCATTTT CASSPTSQPQHF
TRBJ2-1 TRBV7-8 - - TGTGCCAGCAGCTTAGGTCCGGGAGTCCCCAACAATGAGCAGTTCTTC CASSLGPGVPNNEQFF
TRBJ1-5 TRBV19 - - TGTGCCAGTAGTATCGAACTGTATAGCAATCAGCCCCAGCATTTT CASSIELYSNQPQHF
TRBJ1-1 TRBV19 - TRBD1 TGTGCCAGTAGTATTCAGGGGGCGCGGGCTTTCTTT CASSIQGARAFF
TRBJ2-4 TRBV27 - TRBD1 TGTGCCAGCAGTTTATTTCAGGGGGCGGACATTCAGTACTTC CASSLFQGADIQYF
TRBJ2-2 TRBV7-6 - - TGTGCCAGCAGCTCGAGAACAGGGACCGGGGAGCTGTTTTTT CASSSRTGTGELFF
TRBJ1-6 TRBV6-6 - TRBD1 TGTGCCAGCAGCATCGGGACAGGGGGCTCACCCCTCCACTTT CASSIGTGGSPLHF
TRBJ2-3 TRBV6-6 - - TGTGCCAGCAGACCTCGGGCCCCAGGGTACACAGATACGCAGTATTTT CASRPRAPGYTDTQYF
TRBJ2-7 TRBV4-1 - - TGCGCCAGCAGCCGAGGCCGGGACACCAACTACGAGCAGTACTTC CASSRGRDTNYEQYF
TRBJ2-5 TRBV5-1 - TRBD1 TGCGCCAGCAGCGAATGGGACAGGGGAGGTGAGACCCAGTACTTC CASSEWDRGGETQYF
TRBJ2-7 TRBV4-1 - TRBD2 TGCGCCAGCAGCCCACCTGGGGGGGAGGCTAGCGGGAACGAGCAGTACTTC CASSPPGGEASGNEQYF
TRBJ1-1 TRBV27 - TRBD1 TGTGCCAGCAGAGATGAAGGGGGCGCGGAGTCGGCTTTCTTT CASRDEGGAESAFF
TRBJ2-1 TRBV19 - TRBD2 TGTGCCAGTAGTATAGGGGGGGGCTACAATGAGCAGTTCTTC CASSIGGGYNEQFF
TRBJ1-2 TRBV30 - - TGTGCCTGGAGGGCCGGATCCTTCGGGGGCTATGGCTACACCTTC CAWRAGSFGGYGYTF
TRBJ2-5 TRBV14 - - TGTGCCAGCAACGAGGGTGTGTGGGAGACCCAGTACTTC CASNEGVWETQYF
TRBJ1-5 TRBV5-6 - - TGTGCCAGCAGCTTGGGCCCTATGCAGCCCCAGCATTTT CASSLGPMQPQHF
TRBJ2-7 TRBV27 - - TGTGCCAGCAGTACCAGACTGGGAGGTTCCTACGAGCAGTACTTC CASSTRLGGSYEQYF
TRBJ1-1 TRBV11-2 - - TGTGCCAGCAGCCTTAGGTTCGGGGATCGGAACACTGAAGCTTTCTTT CASSLRFGDRNTEAFF
TRBJ1-1 TRBV5-6 - - TGTGCCAGCAGCTTGGGTCCGGCAGGCGATTACTCGACCACTGAAGCTTTCTTT CASSLGPAGDYSTTEAFF
TRBJ2-4 TRBV6-1 - - TGTGCCAGCAGGATGACTTCCGCAAACATTCAGTACTTC CASRMTSANIQYF
TRBJ2-7 TRBV6-5 - TRBD1 TGTGCCAGCAGGAGGACAGGGGGGGAGCAGTACTTC CASRRTGGEQYF
TRBJ2-5 TRBV7-9 - TRBD2 TGTGCCAGCAGCGCCGGGAGGCGAACCCAAGAGACCCAGTACTTC CASSAGRRTQETQYF
TRBJ1-4 TRBV30 - TRBD1 TGTGCCTGGAGTTTTTCGGACAGGGGCACTGAAAAACTGTTTTTT CAWSFSDRGTEKLFF
TRBJ2-5 TRBV7-6 - TRBD2 TGTGCCAGCAGAAACACGCTAGCGGGTATCCAAGAGACCCAGTACTTC CASRNTLAGIQETQYF
TRBJ1-1 TRBV5-1 - TRBD1 TGCGCCAGCAGCCCGACAGGGGGTCACACTGAAGCTTTCTTT CASSPTGGHTEAFF
TRBJ2-1 TRBV18 - TRBD1 TGTGCCAGCTCACCACCGGGACAGACCCACAATGAGCAGTTCTTC CASSPPGQTHNEQFF
TRBJ2-7 TRBV4-3 - TRBD1 TGCGCCAGCAGCCAAGTTTTCCCCCCGACAGGGACCGAGCAGTACTTC CASSQVFPPTGTEQYF
TRBJ1-6 TRBV27 - - TGTGCCAGCAGTGTAGACAGAAGCTCCTATAATTCACCCCTCCACTTT CASSVDRSSYNSPLHF
TRBJ2-7 TRBV7-8 - - TGTGCCAGCACCTTGCCGGGGACATGGGAGCAGTACTTC CASTLPGTWEQYF
TRBJ2-1 TRBV10-2 once TRBD1 TGCGCCAGTGGACAGGCCTACAATGAGCAGTTCTTC CASGQAYNEQFF
TRBJ1-2 TRBV6-6 few TRBD1 TGTGCCAGCAGTTCCCGGGACAGGGGATATGGCTACACCTTC CASSSRDRGYGYTF
TRBJ1-6 TRBV27 - TRBD1 TGTGCCAGCAGTCCTTATGGGACAGGGGTTTCACCCCTCCACTTT CASSPYGTGVSPLHF
TRBJ2-2 TRBV15 once TRBD1 TGTGCCACCAGCAGAGATAGGGACAGGGTGGGCGGGGAGCTGTTTTTT CATSRDRDRVGGELFF
TRBJ2-2 TRBV28 - TRBD1 TGTGCCAGCACCGTCCGGGACAGTTTCTCTGGGGAGCTGTTTTTT CASTVRDSFSGELFF
TRBJ2-1 TRBV15 - - TGTGCCACCAGCAGAGCAGGGTCCTCTGGCTACAATGAGCAGTTCTTC CATSRAGSSGYNEQFF
TRBJ1-2 TRBV18 - - TGTGCCAGCTCACCAGACAGTTATGGCTACACCTTC CASSPDSYGYTF
TRBJ2-1 TRBV29-1 - - TGCAGCTTGGGTAGGGGTTATGAGCAGTTCTTC CSLGRGYEQFF
TRBJ2-1 TRBV30 few TRBD1 TGTGCCTGGAGTGCGGCAGGGGGATTTTGGGAGCAGTTCTTC CAWSAAGGFWEQFF
TRBJ2-7 TRBV9 - TRBD1 TGTGCCAGCAGCGCCGACCCGGGACAGGGGGCCCACGAGCAGTACTTC CASSADPGQGAHEQYF
TRBJ1-2 TRBV6-4 - - TGTGCCACTTCGGGGACTCGAGTCAAGGGAGGCTATGGCTACACCTTC CATSGTRVKGGYGYTF
TRBJ2-1 TRBV19 - TRBD2 TGTGCCAGTAGTTTCCAACCTACTAGCGGGCCCGATAATGAGCAGTTCTTC CASSFQPTSGPDNEQFF
TRBJ2-1 TRBV2 - TRBD1 TGTGCCAGCTTGGGGACAGGGTACCCTGGGCAGTTCTTC CASLGTGYPGQFF
TRBJ1-5 TRBV10-2 - - TGCGCCAGCAGAGGTGACACAGGGAGTCGCAATCAGCCCCAGCATTTT CASRGDTGSRNQPQHF
TRBJ1-3 TRBV9 - - TGTGCCAGCAGCGTAGACGGGGGCTCTGGAAACACCATATATTTT CASSVDGGSGNTIYF
TRBJ1-1 TRBV7-9 - - TGTGCCAGCAGAGCAGGGGTCACTGAAGCTTTCTTT CASRAGVTEAFF
TRBJ1-4 TRBV28 - - TGTGCCAGCACTTGGCAGGCAAAACTGTTTTTT CASTWQAKLFF
TRBJ2-7 TRBV12-5 - TRBD1 TGTGCTAGTGGTTCGACAGGGGGTTCCTACGAGCAGTACTTC CASGSTGGSYEQYF
TRBJ2-7 TRBV27 - - TGTGCCAGCAGTTTGGGGCTTTCCTACGAGCAGTACTTC CASSLGLSYEQYF
TRBJ2-4 TRBV18 - TRBD2 TGTGCCAGCTCACCCTCCTGGGGGAGGGACAAAAACATTCAGTACTTC CASSPSWGRDKNIQYF
TRBJ2-5 TRBV6-5 few - TGTGCCAGCAGTTACGATTATGAGGAGCAAGAGACCCAGTACTTC CASSYDYEEQETQYF